This T cell receptor beta chain was retrieved from a study of T cell responses to AZD1222 COVID-19 vaccine. Study outcomes and limitations: Vaccine-associated CD4 TCRs spanned spike, dominant at 160-218 and 743-854. Nearly half of spike-specific TCRs reportedly target unmutated variant regions. Donors in the cohort were predominantly white British and more often female, and clonal diversity was possibly underestimated.

Comment on this clone: The antigen remains unidentified.

This CDR3 comprises 12 residues. V shed 5 bases and J shed 6 bases, with 5 bases lying between them. Germline CDR1 is MNHEY and CDR2 is SMNVEV (reference sequence). Only in-frame clones appear in the TCRdb table, and some are missing; sequencing was by immunoSEQ multiplex PCR. Seen here are approximately 94,000 clones, roughly nine tenths observed once, and the top ten hold about 1.7%. The input for sequencing was peripheral blood, taken on day 0 of AZD1222 vaccination. This TCR was recovered from an adult in good health. The chain couples TRBV27 to TRBJ1-6; D unclear. CDR3 sequence (DNA): TGTGCCAGCAGTCCGGTTAATTCACCCCTCCACTTT. Protein product: CASSPVNSPLHF.